The clone carrying this T cell receptor (beta chain) was picked up many times. Its antigen remains unknown. The data stem from a study of CD8 T cells in ankylosing spondylitis. TCRdb redid the calling of the 5' RACE reads with MiXCR, one entry per CDR3 protein. This sample has roughly 180,000 distinct CDR3 sequences; around 13% occur once, and the top ten carry more than 15%. Germline V CDR1 and CDR2: MGHRA, YSYEKL. The V end was cut by 0 bases, the J end by 1 base, with 5 bases between. CDR3 length: 14 amino acids. Whole-study results and caveats: Earlier literature documents some of the motif variants in reactive arthritis synovial fluid and blood. From matched ankylosing spondylitis synovial fluid, disease-linked clones were reportedly recovered at significantly enriched levels. Seven to nine highly homologous variants made up a TCR beta motif that seemed to typify ankylosing spondylitis blood.

Sequenced sample: blood, either unsorted or a sorted T cell fraction (not recorded which). The rearrangement joins TRBV4-1 to TRBJ2-3, with D unclear. This sequence originates from a male donor with ankylosing spondylitis or in good health (not recorded which). CDR3 sequence reads: CASSQETGTDTQYF. CDR3 nucleotides: TGCGCCAGCAGCCAAGAGACGGGCACAGATACGCAGTATTTT.